A selection of T cell receptor beta chains follows, all from one sample in a study of T-cell memory formation after mild COVID-19. One entry per CDR3 protein results from TCRdb running MiXCR on the 5' RACE reads. The sample includes roughly 350,000 distinct CDR3 sequences, around 28% of them seen just once. Material: PBMCs or a T cell subset sorted from them (not recorded which). Source of these receptors: an adult woman who had mild COVID-19 (a few samples of this study predate the infection). Cell type and time point are not known. Each CDR3 is given with its conserved first and last residue. Fields, in order: D gene, clone size, J gene, V gene, CDR3 DNA, CDR3 protein. D genes are given only for firm matches. Not all rows give a size; the values are once, few, many and, for expanded clones, a class.

d_call: TRBD2
clone_size: few
j_call: TRBJ2-1
v_call: TRBV20-1
cdr3_nt: TGCAGTGCTCAGAGCGGGAGGAGGAATGAGCAGTTCTTC
cdr3_aa: CSAQSGRRNEQFF

d_call: TRBD2
clone_size: many
j_call: TRBJ2-5
v_call: TRBV12-3/TRBV12-4
cdr3_nt: TGTGCCAGCAGTTCCAAGAGAGCGGGAGGGAGAGAGACCCAGTACTTC
cdr3_aa: CASSSKRAGGRETQYF

d_call: .
clone_size: few
j_call: TRBJ2-1
v_call: TRBV6-2/TRBV6-3
cdr3_nt: TGTGCCAGCAGTTACTCCTCCGGGAGAAGGCATTACCATGAGCAGTTCTTC
cdr3_aa: CASSYSSGRRHYHEQFF

d_call: .
clone_size: .
j_call: TRBJ2-3
v_call: TRBV7-9
cdr3_nt: TGTGCCTGTTTATCGTCGGGCACAGATACGCAGTATTTT
cdr3_aa: CACLSSGTDTQYF

d_call: TRBD2
clone_size: few
j_call: TRBJ2-1
v_call: TRBV7-7
cdr3_nt: TGTGCTAGCAGCCGAACTAGCGGAGTCAGAGATGAGCAGTTCTTC
cdr3_aa: CASSRTSGVRDEQFF

d_call: .
clone_size: .
j_call: TRBJ1-1
v_call: TRBV3-1
cdr3_nt: TGTGCCAGCAGCCACGGTGAAGCTTTCTTT
cdr3_aa: CASSHGEAFF

d_call: .
clone_size: .
j_call: TRBJ2-7
v_call: TRBV11-2
cdr3_nt: TGTGCCAGCAGCTCACTAGTTCAAGGCCACGAGCAGTACTTC
cdr3_aa: CASSSLVQGHEQYF

d_call: TRBD2
clone_size: .
j_call: TRBJ2-3
v_call: TRBV7-3
cdr3_nt: TGTGCCAGCAGCCTCGGGGGGTTACACACAGATACGCAGTATTTT
cdr3_aa: CASSLGGLHTDTQYF

d_call: TRBD2
clone_size: few
j_call: TRBJ2-1
v_call: TRBV5-6
cdr3_nt: TGTGCCAGCAGCCCGATCGGGACTAGCGGAAAAAGGGATGAGCAGTTCTTC
cdr3_aa: CASSPIGTSGKRDEQFF

d_call: TRBD2
clone_size: .
j_call: TRBJ2-1
v_call: TRBV7-3
cdr3_nt: TGTGCCAGCAGCGCGGGACTAGCGGGGGGGCCCGGGTACAATGAGCAGTTCTTC
cdr3_aa: CASSAGLAGGPGYNEQFF

d_call: TRBD2
clone_size: once
j_call: TRBJ2-1
v_call: TRBV5-4
cdr3_nt: TGTGCCAGCAGCTTAACCGGGACTAGCGGGATGGATGAGCAGTTCTTC
cdr3_aa: CASSLTGTSGMDEQFF

d_call: TRBD2
clone_size: .
j_call: TRBJ2-1
v_call: TRBV20-1
cdr3_nt: TGCAGTGCCCCCAAGGCGGGAGTGACAAGCTCCTACAATGAGCAGTTCTTC
cdr3_aa: CSAPKAGVTSSYNEQFF

d_call: TRBD1
clone_size: few
j_call: TRBJ2-2
v_call: TRBV11-3
cdr3_nt: TGTGCCAGCAGCCCATGGGACAGGGGCCCTCCCTACACCGGGGAGCTGTTTTTT
cdr3_aa: CASSPWDRGPPYTGELFF

d_call: .
clone_size: .
j_call: TRBJ2-1
v_call: TRBV11-2
cdr3_nt: TGTGCCAGCATCCCGTATCGGAGCTCCTACAATGAGCAGTTCTTC
cdr3_aa: CASIPYRSSYNEQFF

d_call: TRBD1
clone_size: .
j_call: TRBJ2-1
v_call: TRBV11-2
cdr3_nt: TGTGCCAGCAGCTTCGACAGGGGGAGAGAGTTCTTC
cdr3_aa: CASSFDRGREFF

d_call: .
clone_size: few
j_call: TRBJ2-1
v_call: TRBV6-6
cdr3_nt: TGTGCCAGCAGTTCACCAGGGACGACAAGAAATGAGCAGTTCTTC
cdr3_aa: CASSSPGTTRNEQFF

d_call: .
clone_size: .
j_call: TRBJ1-4
v_call: TRBV23-1
cdr3_nt: TGCGCCACCCGGGGAGCATGGAACGAAAAACTGTTTTTT
cdr3_aa: CATRGAWNEKLFF

d_call: .
clone_size: few
j_call: TRBJ1-6
v_call: TRBV5-1
cdr3_nt: TGCGCCAGCAGCTTGCATCAGGGGAATTCACCCCTCCACTTT
cdr3_aa: CASSLHQGNSPLHF

d_call: TRBD1
clone_size: .
j_call: TRBJ2-7
v_call: TRBV12-3/TRBV12-4
cdr3_nt: TGTGCCAGCAGTTTAGAGAGACAGGGACCCCACGAGCAGTACTTC
cdr3_aa: CASSLERQGPHEQYF

d_call: TRBD2
clone_size: .
j_call: TRBJ2-1
v_call: TRBV7-9
cdr3_nt: TGTGCCAGCTTCCCCAGCGGGGGGGCATACAATGAGCAGTTCTTC
cdr3_aa: CASFPSGGAYNEQFF

d_call: .
clone_size: .
j_call: TRBJ2-7
v_call: TRBV30
cdr3_nt: TGTGCCTGGAGCGCGGCCGACCCCTACGAGCAGTACTTC
cdr3_aa: CAWSAADPYEQYF

d_call: .
clone_size: .
j_call: TRBJ1-1
v_call: TRBV10-3
cdr3_nt: TGTGCCATCAGTGAGTCGACGAGGACTGAAGCTTTCTTT
cdr3_aa: CAISESTRTEAFF

d_call: .
clone_size: .
j_call: TRBJ1-2
v_call: TRBV7-2
cdr3_nt: TGTGCCAGCAGCTTAAAGACGGAGAACTATGGCTACACCTTC
cdr3_aa: CASSLKTENYGYTF

d_call: TRBD2
clone_size: .
j_call: TRBJ2-3
v_call: TRBV7-2
cdr3_nt: TGTGCCAGCAGCTTAGGGGGACTAGCGTCGCAGTATTTT
cdr3_aa: CASSLGGLASQYF

d_call: TRBD1
clone_size: few
j_call: TRBJ1-5
v_call: TRBV20-1
cdr3_nt: TGCAGTGCTGGCAGGACAGGCTTCAATCAGCCCCAGCATTTT
cdr3_aa: CSAGRTGFNQPQHF

d_call: .
clone_size: .
j_call: TRBJ2-4
v_call: TRBV5-1
cdr3_nt: TGCGCCAGCAGCTTGGGGGGCTGGGAAAACATTCAGTACTTC
cdr3_aa: CASSLGGWENIQYF

d_call: .
clone_size: few
j_call: TRBJ2-2
v_call: TRBV4-1
cdr3_nt: TGCGCCAGCAGCCACGGCAAAAACAGGGCCGGGGAGCTGTTTTTT
cdr3_aa: CASSHGKNRAGELFF

d_call: .
clone_size: .
j_call: TRBJ2-7
v_call: TRBV20-1
cdr3_nt: TGCAGTGCTAGAGCCCCGTACAGGTGGCCTGTCAACTACGAGCAGTACTTC
cdr3_aa: CSARAPYRWPVNYEQYF

d_call: .
clone_size: .
j_call: TRBJ2-7
v_call: TRBV25-1
cdr3_nt: TGTGCCAGCGAGGCAGGGGTCTACGAGCAGTACTTC
cdr3_aa: CASEAGVYEQYF

d_call: TRBD1
clone_size: few
j_call: TRBJ2-2
v_call: TRBV7-6
cdr3_nt: TGTGCCAGCAGCATCACCGGGACAGTGAACACCGGGGAGCTGTTTTTT
cdr3_aa: CASSITGTVNTGELFF

d_call: .
clone_size: once
j_call: TRBJ2-3
v_call: TRBV3-1
cdr3_nt: TGTGCCAGCAGCCAAGTCCTAGCCTCCACAGATACGCAGTATTTT
cdr3_aa: CASSQVLASTDTQYF

d_call: .
clone_size: few
j_call: TRBJ1-3
v_call: TRBV12-3/TRBV12-4
cdr3_nt: TGTGCCAGCAGCTTCGCTCGCTCTGGAAACACCATATATTTT
cdr3_aa: CASSFARSGNTIYF